This paragraph covers one T cell receptor beta chain sequence. These data come from a study of blood T cell repertoires in COVID-19. Study information: Samples representing acute and convalescent COVID-19 were sourced from the United States, Italy and Spain. The analysed material was cDNA or gDNA that came from T cells, B-cell-depleted T cells, or PBMCs.

The authors' processing: For nucleated cells, counts were estimated from reference gene primer amplification. Some clones are missing from TCRdb's copy, which holds only in-frame ones; the method was immunoSEQ multiplex PCR. V, J and clone size are those of that table, while D and trimming were read from the DNA. The data contain 200,000 to 250,000 clones, about 79% of them seen just once; the ten biggest clones take up 9.5% to 10%. The CDR3 spans 14 residues. Trimming pared 5 bases from V and 0 bases from J, leaving 9 bases between. Germline CDR1 is SSHAT and CDR2 is FNYEAQ (reference sequence). The source is a man aged 50-60 years with active or convalescent COVID-19. The chain combines TRBV7-7 with TRBJ2-3, with a possible D match to TRBD2 (6 bases). The source material was peripheral blood. This CDR3 is CASSQGLSTDTQYF. The CDR3 nucleotides are TGTGCCAGCAGCCAGGGACTTAGCACAGATACGCAGTATTTT. Looking up the rest from reference TRBV7-7 and TRBJ2-3 gives the full variable domain: GAGVSQSPRYKVTKRGQDVTLRCDPISSHATLYWYQQALGQGPEFLTYFNYEAQPDKSGLPSDRFSAERPEGSISTLTIQRTEQRDSAMYRCASSQGLSTDTQYFGPGTRLTVL.